This TCR beta chain came from a study of human CD8 memory T cell subsets. Concerning this clonotype itself: Its target is unknown.

By UMI-labeled 5' RACE, the TCR beta libraries were made. TCRdb re-called the 5' RACE reads, yielding one record per CDR3 amino acid sequence without DNA. The listing contains 15,000 to 20,000 distinct CDR3 sequences. Study-wide points: Stem-like memory and precursor exhausted T cell repertoires barely overlapped. The sequencing covered T cell receptor beta chains alone. In stem-like memory T cells, Chao1 estimates suggested more diversity than in precursor exhausted T cells.

The CDR3 spans 11 residues. Germline CDR1 reads SQVTM; CDR2 reads ANQGSEA. The TCR originated in a human donor in good health. Sequenced input: CD8+ stem-like memory T cells (TSCM and TCM) sorted from PBMCs. Documented subset: stem-like memory CD8 T cells (TSTEM), CCR7+ PD-1- TIGIT-. The chain links TRBV29-1 to TRBJ2-1; as DNA is missing, the TRBD2 call by TCRdb cannot be tested. The CDR3 loop reads CSVDGENEQFF.